The 22 T cell receptor beta chains reported below all come from one sample, sequenced in a study of post-analysis software for immune sequencing data. Study observations and caveats: Patients showed TRBV5-6, TRBV5-1 and TRBV20-1 among five TRBV segments more frequent than in controls.

These receptors' antigens are unknown. cDNA libraries of TCR beta carried unique molecular identifiers. TCRdb reprocessed the PCR reads via MiXCR and lists one record per CDR3 protein. The sample consists of 700,000 to 800,000 distinct CDR3 sequences, 25% to 30% of them appearing once. The sample comprised blood. The receptor source for this set is a girl between 10 and 17 years old with multiple sclerosis.

The genes are TRBV3-1 and TRBJ2-1, with D unclear. This CDR3 comprises 13 residues. V was shortened by 3 bases and J by 9 bases, with 12 bases between the two germline ends. Per germline, CDR1 LGHDT and CDR2 YNNKEL (reference sequence). CDR3 sequence (DNA): TGTGCCAGCAGCCAGGCGAGAGGTTCTGAGCAGTTCTTC. This gives the protein CASSQARGSEQFF.

V and J are TRBV6-1 and TRBJ2-4; possible D gene TRBD1, 6 bases. Trimming left V 1 base short and J 5 bases short, with 9 bases between. This CDR3 has 14 residues. Per germline, CDR1 MNHNS and CDR2 SASEGT. Written as DNA, the CDR3 is TGTGCCAGCAGTGAAGACAGGGTAGAAAACATTCAGTACTTC. Residues: CASSEDRVENIQYF.

Written as DNA, the CDR3 is TGTGCCAGCAGCCGGAGGCCGACCTCAGCGGGAGTCTTTGCGAACAATGAGCAGTTCTTC. Translating it yields CASSRRPTSAGVFANNEQFF. The chain employs TRBV5-5 and TRBJ2-1; 8 positions agree with TRBD2. Germline CDR1 is SGHKS and CDR2 is YYEKEE (reference sequence). Losses at the gene ends were 4 bases for V and 5 bases for J; bases not matched to a gene: 23. CDR3 length: 20 residues.

The chain carries TRBV9 and TRBJ2-1, with TRBD2 identical over 12 bases. The CDR3 length is 18 residues. Germline V lookup: CDR1 SGDLS, CDR2 YYNGEE. The trim removed 0 bases at V and 0 bases at J, leaving 4 bases unmatched. CDR3 in DNA: TGTGCCAGCAGCGTAGGGCTAGCGGGGGGGAGCTCCTACAATGAGCAGTTCTTC. Its protein is CASSVGLAGGSSYNEQFF.

Here the CDR3 reads CASSYSAGNYGYTF. The CDR3 nucleotides read TGTGCCAGCAGTTACTCGGCAGGGAACTATGGCTACACCTTC. V is TRBV6-5 and J is TRBJ1-2, with D maybe TRBD1 (5 bases). CDR3 length equals 14 residues. The ends were cut back, 0 bases at V and 2 bases at J, with 7 bases in the middle. The germline gives CDR1 MNHEY, CDR2 SVGAGI.

As for this clonotype: With a much larger clone just one base away, this may be a read error. The V gene is TRBV3-1, the J gene TRBJ2-3, with D possibly TRBD1 on 6 matching bases. V lost 2 bases, J lost 6 bases, and 9 bases lay in between. Germline CDR1 reads LGHDT; CDR2 reads YNNKEL (reference sequence). The CDR3 extends over 13 amino acids. The CDR3 nucleotides read TGTGCCAGCAGCCAAACAAGGGGGGATACGCAGTATTTT. Translating gives CASSQTRGDTQYF.

This clonotype was seen a handful of times. V is TRBV4-3 and J is TRBJ2-7, with D tentatively TRBD2 (5 bases). Germline values: CDR1 LGHNA, CDR2 YSLEER. Trimming cost V 0 bases and J 3 bases, with 12 bases left between them. The CDR3 sequence is 15 residues long. Here the CDR3 reads CASSQEAGDYYEQYF. CDR3 DNA: TGCGCCAGCAGCCAAGAAGCCGGCGACTACTACGAGCAGTACTTC.

The chain uses TRBV4-3 and TRBJ1-6; maybe TRBD1 (5 bases). The V gene lost 6 bases and the J gene lost 7 bases, with 16 bases spanning the gap. CDR1 is LGHNA and CDR2 is YSLEER in the germline V gene. This CDR3 has 15 residues. CDR3 DNA sequence: TGCGCCAGCAGGGCCGGGGGGGGGTTGAATTCACCCCTCCACTTT. It specifies CASRAGGGLNSPLHF.

In this sample, this clonotype turned up many times. V and J are TRBV7-2 and TRBJ2-3; 8 positions agree with TRBD2. The germline V gene encodes CDR1 SGHTA and CDR2 FQGNSA. The CDR3 totals 17 residues. V dropped 3 bases and J dropped 8; count of bases not matched to a gene: 16. DNA for the CDR3: TGTGCCAGCAGCTTGGGGATAGCGGGGCGTACAAGAGGTACGCAGTATTTT. Protein sequence: CASSLGIAGRTRGTQYF. The complete variable domain, with remaining parts taken from reference TRBV7-2 and TRBJ2-3, reads GAGVSQSPSNKVTEKGKDVELRCDPISGHTALYWYRQSLGQGLEFLIYFQGNSAPDKSGLPSDRFSAERTGGSVSTLTIQRTQQEDSAVYLCASSLGIAGRTRGTQYFGPGTRLTVL.

This clonotype was picked up a small number of times. The V call is TRBV25-1, the J call TRBJ2-1; the D gene is possibly TRBD1 (5 bases). Trimming removed 3 bases at V and 10 bases at J, with 13 bases between. CDR1 MGHDK and CDR2 SYGVNS come from the germline V gene. The CDR3 loop spans 13 amino acids. CDR3 in DNA: TGTGCCAGCAGTGACCCAGGGTCGCGGGAGCAGTTCTTC. Translating gives CASSDPGSREQFF.

Of note for this clonotype: The junction departs from the called germline gene at one end, perhaps through a read error. This chain joins TRBV6-5 and TRBJ1-2; D unresolved. The CDR3 has 12 residues. CDR1 MNHEY and CDR2 SVGAGI come from the germline V gene. The CDR3 spells CASSSQNYDYTF. The CDR3 nucleotides read TGTGCCAGCAGTTCACAGAACTATGACTACACCTTC.

The chain carries TRBV2 and TRBJ2-1; no clear D gene. Germline CDR1 and CDR2: SNHLY and FYNNEI. The CDR3 consists of 16 residues. Trimming took 2 bases from V and 0 from J, leaving 11 bases between them. The CDR3: CASSETAESSYNEQFF. The DNA of the CDR3 is TGTGCCAGCAGTGAAACAGCTGAGAGCTCCTACAATGAGCAGTTCTTC.

This clonotype was counted only a few times. The V gene is TRBV28, the J gene TRBJ2-4; TRBD1 agrees at 9 bases. The CDR3 has 13 residues. V trimming: 6 bases; J trimming: 5 bases; junction bases outside the gene matches: 2. Germline V CDR1 and CDR2: MDHEN, SYDVKM. The CDR3 spells CASSRDRENIQYF. The CDR3 coding sequence is TGTGCCAGCAGCCGGGACAGGGAAAACATTCAGTACTTC.

This clonotype was detected only a few times. This chain connects TRBV5-1 to TRBJ2-5; D is unresolved. Trimming took off 0 bases at V and 0 bases at J, with 9 bases between the two ends. Germline CDR1 reads SGHRS; CDR2 reads YFSETQ. CDR3 length: 15 residues. CDR3 region: CASSLAGDYQETQYF. The CDR3 nucleotides read TGCGCCAGCAGCTTGGCAGGCGACTACCAAGAGACCCAGTACTTC.

In the case of this clonotype: At one of its ends the junction is not consistent with the germline gene, which may arise from a read error. The rearrangement uses TRBV7-9 and TRBJ2-6, with a weak D call TRBD1 (5 bases). The CDR3 totals 15 residues. CDR1 and CDR2 (germline): SEHNR, FQNEAQ (reference sequence). CDR3 region: CASSNRVSGANALTF. In DNA form, the CDR3 reads TGTGCCAGCAGCAACCGCGTCTCTGGGGCCAACGCCCTGACTTTC.

This chain uses TRBV28 with TRBJ2-7; 8 bases agree with TRBD2. The CDR3 extends over 14 amino acids. Trimming took 3 bases from V and 3 from J; bases not matched to a gene: 4. In germline, CDR1 is MDHEN, CDR2 SYDVKM. CDR3: CASSFVSGSYEQYF. CDR3 nucleotides: TGTGCCAGCAGTTTCGTGAGCGGGAGCTACGAGCAGTACTTC.

The chain couples TRBV5-1 to TRBJ2-7, with D maybe TRBD2 (5 bases). The V end was cut by 0 bases, the J end by 0 bases, with 13 bases between. This CDR3 is built from 16 residues. Germline CDR1 is SGHRS and CDR2 is YFSETQ. Here the CDR3 reads CASSLGLAFTSYEQYF. Here the CDR3 DNA reads TGCGCCAGCAGCTTGGGGTTAGCGTTCACCTCCTACGAGCAGTACTTC.

The rearrangement links TRBV28 to TRBJ2-7; D might be TRBD1 or TRBD2, each matching 6 bases. V lost 6 bases, J lost 7 bases, and 22 bases lay in between. This CDR3 contains 15 residues. Germline lookup yields CDR1 MDHEN and CDR2 SYDVKM. The CDR3, as DNA: TGTGCCAGCAGCCCAGGAGGGCTTAAGGGGGGAGAGCAGTACTTC. It codes for CASSPGGLKGGEQYF.

V is TRBV12-3 or TRBV12-4 and J is TRBJ2-4; weak D call: TRBD2 (6 bases). This CDR3 has 13 residues. V shed 3 bases and J shed 7 bases, with 10 bases lying between them. For the CDR3, the DNA is TGTGCCAGCAGTTTCCGGGGGACCAACATTCAGTACTTC. It codes for CASSFRGTNIQYF.

This chain connects TRBV28 to TRBJ2-7; D might be TRBD2 (7 bases). This CDR3 has 14 residues. V was cut by 3 bases and J by 6 bases, with 15 bases left in between. Germline CDR1 is MDHEN and CDR2 is SYDVKM. The CDR3 region has the DNA TGTGCCAGCAGTTTCATCAGGGGAGGGGGCGAGCAGTACTTC. This codes for CASSFIRGGGEQYF.

The CDR3, as DNA: TGCAGTGCTAGAGAATTGGGCAGACACTATGGCTACACCTTC. Protein sequence: CSARELGRHYGYTF. The chain recombines TRBV20-1 with TRBJ1-2, with unresolved D. Per the germline V gene, CDR1 is DFQATT and CDR2 is SNEGSKA (reference sequence). CDR3 length: 14 amino acids. Deletions cut 0 bases from V and 3 bases from J, with 11 bases between.

This clonotype has only a few counts. The genes are TRBV4-3 and TRBJ1-5; 8 bases line up with TRBD1. The CDR3 runs 16 residues. Germline V CDR1 and CDR2: LGHNA, YSLEER. Trimming cost V 0 bases and J 4 bases; bases outside gene matches: 5. CDR3 DNA sequence: TGCGCCAGCAGCCAAGACGGCAGGGGGCCAAATCAGCCCCAGCATTTT. It yields the protein CASSQDGRGPNQPQHF.